This TCR beta chain appears in the sequencing data of a study of blood T cells in healthy people across ages. This clonotype occurred a few times. It was with a sample-barcoded 5' primer and a J-beta primer mix that a second PCR of roughly 7 to 12 cycles was run. TCRdb fed the 5' RACE reads into MiXCR, producing one record per CDR3 protein. This sample has about 1.6 million distinct CDR3 sequences, with roughly 32% found just once. Trimming shortened V by 1 base and J by 5 bases, and 9 bases separated the two germline ends. This CDR3 has 13 amino acids. Germline CDR1 is SGHNT and CDR2 is YYREEE (reference sequence).

The rearrangement joins TRBV5-4 to TRBJ2-5, with D possibly being TRBD1 (5 bases). The sequencing input was blood. This TCR came from a woman aged 25 to 39 in good health. The CDR3 loop reads CASSLKGMETQYF. In nucleotides, the CDR3 is TGTGCCAGCAGCTTGAAGGGGATGGAGACCCAGTACTTC.